This paragraph reports one T cell receptor beta chain. The antigen remains unidentified. The sample is drawn from a study of OX40 agonist ivuxolimab in advanced cancers. For the study at large: Three patients, one with hepatocellular carcinoma and two with cutaneous melanoma, achieved partial responses. Study results and limitations: Among the nonresponders, some also had low normalized T-cell clonal expansion.

Trimming removed 1 base at V and 1 base at J, with 8 bases between. This CDR3 has 14 residues. Germline V lookup: CDR1 SGHRS, CDR2 YFSETQ. The repertoire was sequenced with immunoSEQ multiplex PCR; TCRdb's copy has only in-frame clones and lacks some. The table includes 52,000 or so clones, around 90% detected once. The input for sequencing was CD4+ or CD8+ T cells sorted from blood, taken in a trial of the OX40 agonist ivuxolimab. The sequence derives from an adult with an advanced solid tumor such as melanoma, head and neck, liver or kidney cancer. The V gene is TRBV5-1, the J gene TRBJ2-5, with no clear D. CDR3 amino acids: CASSLNAFQETQYF. In DNA form, the CDR3 reads TGCGCCAGCAGCTTGAATGCGTTCCAAGAGACCCAGTACTTC. Full variable domain (outside the CDR3, taken from reference TRBV5-1 and TRBJ2-5): KAGVTQTPRYLIKTRGQQVTLSCSPISGHRSVSWYQQTPGQGLQFLFEYFSETQRNKGNFPGRFSGRQFSNSRSEMNVSTLELGDSALYLCASSLNAFQETQYFGPGTRLLVL.